Here is one TCR beta chain with its context. The antigen remains undetermined. TCRdb's table, derived via immunoSEQ multiplex PCR, lists solely in-frame clones and lacks some. The data show tens of thousands of clones, approximately 76% seen once. The data stem from a study of vaccination effects on CD4 cells after COVID-19. Study at large: Two doses of BNT162b2 or mRNA-1273 vaccine were administered to participants. Overall study results and limits: Cross-reactivity with common cold coronaviruses was shown by only 1 of 255 vaccine-induced clones in healthy vaccinees. Convalescent patients were scarce in the study, and it lacked early post-infection timepoints.

The CDR3 totals 15 residues. Germline CDR1 is MNHEY and CDR2 is SMNVEV (reference sequence). After removal of 7 bases from V and 1 base from J, the junction contained 6 bases not matched to a gene. Sequencing was preceded by expansion of antigen-specific CD4+ T cells with viral peptide pools in the ViraFEST assay. Cultured cells yielded isolated CD4+ T cells after roughly 11 days. Having tested negative for nucleocapsid antibodies, the vaccine recipients showed no prior SARS-CoV-2 infection. IL-2 medium supplanted half the medium on days 3 and 7. This rearrangement joins TRBV27 to TRBJ1-2; the match to TRBD1 covers 10 bases. This clonotype was sampled from a human donor who received a COVID-19 vaccine. The sequenced sample was CD4+ T cells from PBMCs cultured with HCoV-NL63 spike peptides, obtained before COVID-19 vaccination. CDR3 region: CASKGTGAYNYGYTF. The CDR3 DNA sequence: TGTGCCAGCAAAGGGACAGGGGCTTATAACTATGGCTACACCTTC.